The 24 T cell receptor beta chains listed next were all sequenced from one sample in a study of regulatory T cells in long-lasting Graves disease. Time point described: persistent/refractory GD, antithyroid drugs over 5 years with positive TRAb. With RNA extracted from PBMCs as input, the TCR library was made. Construction of the TCR beta libraries employed iRepertoire HTBI primers in conjunction with Arm-PCR of CDR3 regions. MiXCR, applied by TCRdb to the multiplex PCR reads, yields one record per CDR3 protein. Of a few hundred thousand distinct CDR3 sequences in the sample, less than 25% were seen once. The sample was peripheral blood mononuclear cells (PBMCs), taken when the disease was refractory, from a patient treated with antithyroid drugs. These receptors were taken from a female donor with Graves disease.

This clonotype has just a few counts. Its ends do not fully match the called genes, so a read error is possible. The genes are TRBV7-3 and TRBJ2-2; D is uncertain. CDR1 and CDR2 (germline): SGHTA, FQGTGA. CDR3 length equals 13 residues. CDR3 DNA sequence: TGTACCAGCAGCTTTTCAGATGTCGGGGAGCTGTTTTTT. This sequence encodes CTSSFSDVGELFF. The complete variable domain, with remaining parts taken from reference TRBV7-3 and TRBJ2-2, reads GAGVSQTPSNKVTEKGKYVELRCDPISGHTALYWYRQSLGQGPEFLIYFQGTGAADDSGLPNDRFFAVRPEGSVSTLKIQRTERGDSAVYLCTSSFSDVGELFFGEGSRLTVL.

For this clonotype: This may be a read error, as it is one base from a much larger clone. The V and J genes are TRBV6-9 and TRBJ1-5; 8 bases are a match to TRBD1. CDR1 is MNHGY and CDR2 is SVAAGI in the germline V gene. This CDR3 has 15 amino acids. The CDR3 coding sequence is TGTGTCACGGGTAGACAGGGGTATAGCAATCAGCCCCAGCATTTT. Encoded protein: CVTGRQGYSNQPQHF.

Concerning this clonotype itself: Because it lacks the conserved phenylalanine or tryptophan at the end, this CDR3 is likely a read error. The chain links TRBV30 to TRBJ2-5; no reliable D call. V dropped 7 bases and J dropped 1 base, with 10 bases sitting between them. CDR1 and CDR2 (germline): GTSNPN, SVGIG (reference sequence). The CDR3 covers 12 residues. As DNA, the CDR3 is TGTGCCTCCCTTGGGGTCCAAGAGACCCAGTACTCC. It specifies CASLGVQETQYS.

The table lists this clonotype with many counts. The rearrangement joins TRBV2 to TRBJ2-5; D gene ambiguous. Germline V CDR1 and CDR2: SNHLY, FYNNEI. Trimming cost V 10 bases and J 0 bases, with 12 bases left between them. The CDR3 contains 13 residues. Here the CDR3 reads CAILDRYQETQYF. In DNA, the CDR3 is TGTGCCATACTCGACCGGTACCAAGAGACCCAGTACTTC.

This clonotype turned up a few times. The rearrangement joins TRBV18 to TRBJ1-1; TRBD1 aligns across 7 bases. There are 14 residues in the CDR3. V trimming: 3 bases; J trimming: 4 bases; junction bases outside the gene matches: 5. CDR1 is KGHSH and CDR2 is LQKENI in the germline V gene. The CDR3 spells CASSPGQAGTEAFF. CDR3 DNA: TGTGCCAGCTCACCTGGACAGGCGGGCACTGAAGCTTTCTTT.

This clonotype turned up a few times. The genes are TRBV7-3 and TRBJ2-7; possibly TRBD1 or TRBD2 for D (5 bases each). CDR3 length equals 13 residues. Trimming took off 5 bases at V and 4 bases at J, with 12 bases between the two ends. The germline CDR1 and CDR2 sequences are SGHTA and FQGTGA. The CDR3 reads CASSPGPFYEQYF. The CDR3, as DNA: TGTGCCAGCAGCCCGGGACCCTTTTACGAGCAGTACTTC.

Notes on this clonotype: A much larger clone lies one base from this, so it may be a read error. This chain joins TRBV28 and TRBJ2-5; no firm D call. The CDR3 is 16 residues long. V lost 5 bases and J lost 4, with 20 bases in between. Germline V gives CDR1 MDHEN, CDR2 SYDVKM. The CDR3 is CASSPPRAGLPETQYF. CDR3 nucleotide sequence: TGTGCCAGCAGTCCCCCCCGGGCAGGCTTACCAGAGACCCAGTACTTC.

The chain links TRBV3-1 to TRBJ1-2; no reliable D call. The CDR3 loop spans 13 amino acids. The germline gives CDR1 LGHDT, CDR2 YNNKEL (reference sequence). The germline V and J ends were trimmed by 1 base and 2 bases, with 5 bases remaining between them. CDR3 loop: CASSQVSNYGYTF. The CDR3 DNA sequence: TGTGCCAGCAGCCAAGTAAGCAACTATGGCTACACCTTC. The entire variable domain, with the rest obtained from reference TRBV3-1 and TRBJ1-2, is as follows: DTAVSQTPKYLVTQMGNDKSIKCEQNLGHDTMYWYKQDSKKFLKIMFSYNNKELIINETVPNRFSPKSPDKAHLNLHINSLELGDSAVYFCASSQVSNYGYTFGSGTRLTVV.

This clonotype has a count of ten or more. V is TRBV28 and J is TRBJ1-2; D is undetermined. V lost 3 bases to trimming and J lost 4 bases, with 12 bases between them. The CDR3 spans 14 residues. Germline V gene data show CDR1 as MDHEN and CDR2 as SYDVKM. As DNA, the CDR3 is TGTGCCAGCAGTTTTCACAGATGGGGCTATGGCTACACCTTC. The encoded protein is CASSFHRWGYGYTF.

This clonotype was found many times. The chain joins TRBV20-1 to TRBJ2-7, with D hard to call. Germline V gene sequence: CDR1 DFQATT, CDR2 SNEGSKA (reference sequence). The CDR3 totals 15 residues. Trimming removed 6 bases from V and 3 bases from J, with 21 bases in between. The CDR3 loop is CSAPGVGRSRYEQYF. The CDR3 DNA reads as TGCAGTGCCCCTGGGGTTGGGCGGTCCCGCTACGAGCAGTACTTC.

This clonotype was detected only a few times. CDR3 bases: TGTGCCTGGACTCACCGGGGGACTAGCGGGTACAATGAGCAGTTCTTC. The encoded protein is CAWTHRGTSGYNEQFF. The rearrangement uses TRBV30 and TRBJ2-1, with 12 bases identical to TRBD2. CDR3 length: 16 amino acids. The J segment lost 4 bases and the V segment lost 4 bases, leaving 8 bases of the junction unmatched. Germline CDR1 is GTSNPN and CDR2 is SVGIG (reference sequence).

This clonotype was seen only a few times. CDR3 loop: CAWSPQTTEAFF. CDR3 DNA: TGTGCCTGGAGTCCACAGACCACTGAAGCTTTCTTT. This chain links TRBV30 with TRBJ1-1; the D is unclear. Germline loops: CDR1 GTSNPN, CDR2 SVGIG (reference sequence). The CDR3 extends over 12 amino acids. V lost 2 bases and J lost 4, with 8 bases in between.

This clonotype was counted ten times or more. The chain employs TRBV7-2 and TRBJ1-2, with TRBD1 matching over 11 bases. The CDR3 extends over 15 amino acids. Germline V CDR1 and CDR2: SGHTA, FQGNSA. V was clipped by 2 bases and J by 4 bases; unmatched bases: 3. In nucleotides, the CDR3 is TGTGCCAGCAGCTTAACGGACAGGGGGCCCTATGGCTACACCTTC. It is translated as CASSLTDRGPYGYTF. Full variable domain (remainder filled in from reference TRBV7-2 and TRBJ1-2): GAGVSQSPSNKVTEKGKDVELRCDPISGHTALYWYRQSLGQGLEFLIYFQGNSAPDKSGLPSDRFSAERTGGSVSTLTIQRTQQEDSAVYLCASSLTDRGPYGYTFGSGTRLTVV.

This clonotype was observed many times. The chain links TRBV28 to TRBJ1-5; D gene ambiguous. The V end was cut by 6 bases, the J end by 5 bases, with 14 bases between. Germline-derived CDR1 and CDR2 are MDHEN and SYDVKM. This CDR3 contains 14 residues. The CDR3 loop reads CASRMSVVDQPQHF. The CDR3 DNA follows: TGTGCCAGCAGGATGAGTGTTGTAGATCAGCCCCAGCATTTT.

This chain connects TRBV27 to TRBJ2-7; D possibly corresponds to TRBD2 (5 bases). V lost 8 bases, J lost 0 bases, and 23 bases lay in between. The CDR3 has 17 residues. Germline CDR1 reads MNHEY; CDR2 reads SMNVEV (reference sequence). CDR3 nucleotide sequence: TGTGCCAGCGCACCCTTGGGGATCGGGAAGAGCTCCTACGAGCAGTACTTC. Protein product: CASAPLGIGKSSYEQYF.

The chain carries TRBV7-2 and TRBJ2-1, with 9 bases aligning to TRBD2. The CDR3 has 15 residues. Per the germline V gene, CDR1 is SGHTA and CDR2 is FQGNSA. V was clipped by 1 base and J by 6 bases; unmatched bases: 4. The CDR3 spells CASSLVAGATNEQFF. CDR3 bases: TGTGCCAGCAGCTTAGTAGCGGGAGCTACCAATGAGCAGTTCTTC.

This clonotype showed up many times. The V call is TRBV7-2, the J call TRBJ2-7; a weak D match, TRBD2 (7 bases). Germline loops: CDR1 SGHTA, CDR2 FQGNSA. The CDR3 consists of 15 residues. V was pared by 3 bases and J by 6 bases, with 18 bases between. CDR3 in amino acids: CASSFGGPRRSEQYF. For the CDR3, the DNA is TGTGCCAGCAGCTTCGGGGGGCCACGAAGGTCCGAGCAGTACTTC.

The sample holds a few counts of this clonotype. The chain links TRBV19 to TRBJ1-3, with D maybe TRBD1 (6 bases). Germline CDR1 reads LNHDA; CDR2 reads SQIVND (reference sequence). Trimming removed 7 bases at V and 4 bases at J, with 14 bases between. This CDR3 is built from 14 residues. CDR3 sequence (DNA): TGTGCCAGTACCCTCTGGGGGCCGGGAAACACCATATATTTT. Amino acids: CASTLWGPGNTIYF.

This clonotype has a count of ten or more. The rearrangement links TRBV11-2 to TRBJ1-2; D is possibly TRBD1 (6 bases). Germline-derived CDR1 and CDR2 are SGHAT and FQNNGV. The germline V and J ends were trimmed by 0 bases and 7 bases, with 6 bases remaining between them. This CDR3 is built from 12 residues. CDR3 DNA: TGTGCCAGCAGCTTAGAGGGGGCTGGCTACACCTTC. Its translation: CASSLEGAGYTF.

This clonotype has at least ten counts. The genes are TRBV2 and TRBJ2-7; 7 positions match TRBD2. CDR3 length: 16 residues. Germline values: CDR1 SNHLY, CDR2 FYNNEI. V was clipped by 6 bases and J by 6 bases; unmatched bases: 17. For the CDR3, the DNA is TGTGCCAGCAGCGAAATTTCCCTAGCGGAGGGCCCCGAGCAGTACTTC. Its translation: CASSEISLAEGPEQYF.

This clonotype occurred a few times. V gene TRBV2 combines with J gene TRBJ1-1, with 10 bases that match TRBD1. V trimming: 7 bases; J trimming: 9 bases; junction bases outside the gene matches: 17. The CDR3 length is 16 residues. Germline V gene sequence: CDR1 SNHLY, CDR2 FYNNEI. CDR3 nucleotides: TGTGCCAGCAATGAGAGGACAGGGGGTCATTTGGGAAAAGCTTTCTTT. Its protein product is CASNERTGGHLGKAFF. Looking up the rest from reference TRBV2 and TRBJ1-1 gives the full variable domain: EPEVTQTPSHQVTQMGQEVILRCVPISNHLYFYWYRQILGQKVEFLVSFYNNEISEKSEIFDDQFSVERPDGSNFTLKIRSTKLEDSAMYFCASNERTGGHLGKAFFGQGTRLTVV.

Only one count was recorded for this clonotype. The chain couples TRBV11-2 to TRBJ2-3; TRBD2 matches at 13 bases. The CDR3 loop spans 16 amino acids. V shed 6 bases, J shed 5 bases, and the junction held 8 bases outside the gene matches. Germline V gene lookup returns CDR1 SGHAT and CDR2 FQNNGV. CDR3 protein: CASRHTRTSGRDTQYF. The CDR3 DNA sequence: TGTGCCAGCAGGCACACCCGGACTAGCGGGAGAGATACGCAGTATTTT.

The chain uses TRBV3-1 and TRBJ2-2; 11 bases align to TRBD1. The CDR3 is 17 residues long. The V gene end was trimmed by 4 bases and the J gene end by 2 bases; junction bases not matched to a gene: 6. From germline, CDR1 is LGHDT and CDR2 YNNKEL (reference sequence). CDR3 sequence (DNA): TGTGCCAGCAGCCTAAACGGACAGGGGGCTAACACCGGGGAGCTGTTTTTT. The encoded protein is CASSLNGQGANTGELFF. Variable domain in full (rest from reference TRBV3-1 and TRBJ2-2): DTAVSQTPKYLVTQMGNDKSIKCEQNLGHDTMYWYKQDSKKFLKIMFSYNNKELIINETVPNRFSPKSPDKAHLNLHINSLELGDSAVYFCASSLNGQGANTGELFFGEGSRLTVL.

This clonotype has a single count. The gene calls are TRBV28 and TRBJ1-1; maybe TRBD1 (5 bases). V lost 2 bases and J 11 bases, leaving 12 bases between the germline ends. Per germline, CDR1 MDHEN and CDR2 SYDVKM. The CDR3 has 12 amino acids. The CDR3 is CASSLGSGAAFF. DNA of the CDR3: TGTGCCAGCAGTTTAGGGAGTGGGGCGGCTTTCTTT.